This T cell receptor (beta chain) was identified during a study of blood T cell repertoires in COVID-19. Across the whole study: Italy, Spain and the United States were the sources of the convalescent and acute COVID-19 samples. The cDNA or gDNA used as material had been derived from T cells, B-cell-depleted T cells, or PBMCs.

In germline, CDR1 is SGHVS, CDR2 FQNEAQ. V was shortened by 5 bases and J by 3 bases, with 26 bases between the two germline ends. This CDR3 spans 19 amino acids. The authors' processing: Quantification of nucleated cells was approximated via reference gene primer amplification. The table came from immunoSEQ multiplex PCR; TCRdb's copy has only in-frame clones and leaves some out. The D gene and trimming were derived from the DNA, and the V and J assignments and clone size from that table. The data hold about 26,000 clones, with roughly 92% observed a single time. This rearrangement joins TRBV7-8 to TRBJ1-5; possible D gene TRBD1, 6 bases. Material for sequencing was peripheral blood. The clonotype originates from a human donor in a cohort sampled during active COVID-19. DNA for the CDR3: TGTGCCAGCAGCCCCCAAACCCAAGGCAGGGGAATTGACAATCAGCCCCAGCATTTT. Translating it yields CASSPQTQGRGIDNQPQHF.